The 22 T cell receptor beta chains below were found in one sample sequenced in a study of T cell responses to AZD1222 COVID-19 vaccine. Assay: immunoSEQ multiplex PCR; the TCRdb copy retains only in-frame clones and omits some. The sample has 150,000 or so clones, 80% to 90% seen once; the top ten hold roughly 8%. Sequenced material: peripheral blood, taken on day 0 of AZD1222 vaccination. These receptors were taken from an adult in good health.

CDR3 amino acids: CASSHVRVGNEQFF. The CDR3 DNA reads as TGTGCCAGCAGCCATGTGAGGGTTGGTAATGAGCAGTTCTTC. The rearrangement joins TRBV3-1 (or the pseudogene TRBV3-2) to TRBJ2-1; maybe TRBD2 (5 bases). Germline assignment: CDR1 LGHDT and CDR2 YNNKEL (reference sequence). The CDR3 loop spans 14 amino acids. V was cut by 3 bases and J by 7 bases, with 13 bases left in between.

Written as DNA, the CDR3 is TGTGCCAGTAATTTAGGTCTTAACCCTTATGGCTACACCTTC. Translation gives CASNLGLNPYGYTF. The V call is TRBV19, the J call TRBJ1-2; D remains unclear. Germline CDR1 and CDR2: LNHDA and SQIVND (reference sequence). The length of the CDR3 is 14 residues. V shed 7 bases and J shed 5 bases, with 17 bases lying between them.

This chain uses TRBV6-5 with TRBJ1-1; 7 nucleotides agree with TRBD1. Trimming cost V 9 bases and J 4 bases; bases outside gene matches: 8. The CDR3 totals 13 residues. From germline, CDR1 is MNHEY and CDR2 SVGAGI. CDR3 loop: CASRQGMITEAFF. The CDR3 DNA follows: TGTGCCAGTAGACAGGGAATGATCACTGAAGCTTTCTTT.

The rearrangement links TRBV6-6 to TRBJ2-5, with unresolved D. Germline lookup yields CDR1 MNHNY and CDR2 SVGAGI (reference sequence). Trimming removed 9 bases from V and 2 bases from J, with 13 bases in between. CDR3 length: 13 residues. The CDR3 region has the DNA TGTGCCAGTCACACCCTACGACAAGAGACCCAGTACTTC. This codes for CASHTLRQETQYF.

The gene calls are TRBV5-6 and TRBJ1-2; D is undetermined. Germline loops: CDR1 SGHDT, CDR2 YYEEEE. The CDR3 runs 14 residues. V was clipped by 1 base and J by 5 bases, with 12 bases between them. The CDR3 DNA reads TGTGCCAGCAGCTTGCCTCAGGACGGGTATGGCTACACCTTC. It translates to CASSLPQDGYGYTF.

V gene TRBV7-9 combines with J gene TRBJ2-5; no reliable D call. CDR3 size: 18 residues. V lost 5 bases to trimming and J lost 9 bases, with 31 bases between them. The germline V gene has CDR1 SEHNR and CDR2 FQNEAQ (reference sequence). The CDR3 reads CASSLGPTLQHKRPPQYF. DNA of the CDR3: TGTGCCAGCAGCCTAGGTCCGACACTACAACACAAGAGACCGCCCCAGTACTTC.

Regarding this clone: The same CDR3 can be traced to other DNA sequences in this sample. The rearrangement uses TRBV10-1 and TRBJ2-2, with D possibly called TRBD1 or TRBD2 (5 bases each). The V gene lost 8 bases and the J gene lost 1 base, with 11 bases spanning the gap. The CDR3 contains 14 residues. The germline V gene has CDR1 WNHNN and CDR2 SYGVQD (reference sequence). DNA for the CDR3: TGCGCCAGCTCCGGGACGGGGAACACCGGGGAGCTGTTTTTT. Its translation is CASSGTGNTGELFF.

The chain has TRBV9 and TRBJ2-1; D gene ambiguous. V shed 0 bases and J shed 4 bases, with 11 bases lying between them. CDR3 length equals 15 residues. The germline V gene has CDR1 SGDLS and CDR2 YYNGEE. For the CDR3, the DNA is TGTGCCAGCAGCGTAGATCTTGGGCGGTACAATGAGCAGTTCTTC. Residues: CASSVDLGRYNEQFF.

This clone was detected a few times. The chain couples TRBV27 to TRBJ1-5, with TRBD1 matching over 9 bases. In germline, CDR1 is MNHEY, CDR2 SMNVEV (reference sequence). The J segment lost 5 bases and the V segment lost 6 bases, leaving 8 bases of the junction unmatched. The CDR3 extends over 15 amino acids. The DNA of the CDR3 is TGTGCCAGCAGACGTGCCGGGACAGGGCATCAGCCCCAGCATTTT. This encodes CASRRAGTGHQPQHF.

The CDR3 protein is CASSLGGDYGYTF. CDR3 bases: TGTGCCAGCTCACTTGGGGGGGACTATGGCTACACCTTC. V gene TRBV18 combines with J gene TRBJ1-2; tentatively, D is TRBD1 (5 bases). The CDR3 runs 13 residues. The V gene's germline CDR1 is KGHSH and CDR2 LQKENI. Trimming took off 4 bases at V and 3 bases at J, with 9 bases between the two ends.

This clone was detected a few times. This sequence joins TRBV7-9 and TRBJ1-1; TRBD1 is a possible D gene (5 bases). Germline CDR1 is SEHNR and CDR2 is FQNEAQ (reference sequence). V was shortened by 7 bases and J by 4 bases, with 13 bases between the two germline ends. CDR3 length: 13 residues. The CDR3 sequence is CASTSGGGTEAFF. The CDR3 DNA reads as TGTGCCAGCACCTCTGGGGGGGGCACTGAAGCTTTCTTT.

V usage is TRBV10-3 and J usage is TRBJ2-1; D not resolved. The CDR3 loop spans 12 amino acids. Germline V gene sequence: CDR1 ENHRY, CDR2 SYGVKD. Trimming took off 3 bases at V and 9 bases at J, with 9 bases between the two ends. The CDR3 DNA reads as TGTGCCATCAGTGACCAGCCGCGTGAGCAGTTCTTC. It codes for CAISDQPREQFF.

The rearrangement links TRBV10-3 to TRBJ1-1; D is uncertain. The CDR3 totals 16 residues. V was clipped by 3 bases and J by 1 base, with 15 bases between them. Germline V gene data show CDR1 as ENHRY and CDR2 as SYGVKD. The CDR3 coding sequence is TGTGCCATCAGTGAAGAAGGGTTTCAGAGGAACACTGAAGCTTTCTTT. Encoded protein: CAISEEGFQRNTEAFF.

The chain combines TRBV9 with TRBJ1-6; unclear D gene. Looked up from germline, CDR1 is SGDLS and CDR2 is YYNGEE. V was trimmed by 3 bases and J by 7 bases, leaving 11 bases between them. CDR3 length equals 14 residues. CDR3 nucleotides: TGTGCCAGCAGCGCAACAGTTGGGAATTCACCCCTCCACTTT. This codes for CASSATVGNSPLHF. Drawing the rest from reference TRBV9 and TRBJ1-6, the complete variable domain is DSGVTQTPKHLITATGQRVTLRCSPRSGDLSVYWYQQSLDQGLQFLIQYYNGEERAKGNILERFSAQQFPDLHSELNLSSLELGDSALYFCASSATVGNSPLHFGNGTRLTVT.

This clone was seen a single time. The chain has TRBV7-2 and TRBJ2-5; D is uncertain. Germline assignment: CDR1 SGHTA and CDR2 FQGNSA. V lost 2 bases and J 4 bases, leaving 8 bases between the germline ends. The CDR3 sequence is 13 residues long. Here the CDR3 DNA reads TGTGCCAGCAGCTTATTTGCGGCAGAGACCCAGTACTTC. Amino acids: CASSLFAAETQYF.

The V gene is TRBV3-1 (or the pseudogene TRBV3-2), the J gene TRBJ2-5; 7 bases align to TRBD2. The CDR3 extends over 14 amino acids. In germline, CDR1 is LGHDT, CDR2 YNNKEL (reference sequence). Trimming removed 4 bases from V and 5 bases from J; junction bases left unmatched: 7. The CDR3 here is CASSPSGVGETQYF. The CDR3 DNA sequence: TGTGCCAGCAGCCCCAGCGGGGTTGGGGAGACCCAGTACTTC.

The J gene is TRBJ2-2, the V gene TRBV5-1, with D possibly being TRBD1 (6 bases). The V end was cut by 3 bases, the J end by 1 base, with 7 bases between. CDR1 and CDR2 (germline): SGHRS, YFSETQ. This CDR3 has 14 residues. DNA for the CDR3: TGCGCCAGCAGCTCGACAGGGAACACCGGGGAGCTGTTTTTT. Its translation is CASSSTGNTGELFF.

CDR3 in amino acids: CASSLAWTGGKNIQYF. The CDR3 DNA follows: TGCGCCAGCAGCTTGGCCTGGACAGGAGGTAAAAACATTCAGTACTTC. V and J are TRBV5-1 and TRBJ2-4, with 7 bases lining up with TRBD1. The length of the CDR3 is 16 residues. Germline V gene lookup returns CDR1 SGHRS and CDR2 YFSETQ. V was pared by 0 bases and J by 4 bases, with 7 bases of the junction left unmatched.

The J gene is TRBJ1-5, the V gene TRBV18; tentatively, D is TRBD1 (5 bases). The CDR3 spans 13 residues. V was pared by 3 bases and J by 7 bases, with 10 bases between. Per germline, CDR1 KGHSH and CDR2 LQKENI. CDR3 nucleotide sequence: TGTGCCAGCTCACCGGGGGTTGAGCAGCCCCAGCATTTT. This translates into CASSPGVEQPQHF.

The chain links TRBV21-1 to TRBJ2-7; TRBD2, as called in the table, went unchecked against the DNA. TRBV21-1 is reported as a pseudogene. The CDR3 is 13 amino acids. The CDR3 reads CASSKPRRYEQYF. The CDR3 nucleotides are TGTGCCAGCAGCAAACCTAGACGGTACGAGCAGTACTTC.

The chain carries TRBV4-1 and TRBJ1-1, with D perhaps matching TRBD1 (5 bases). This CDR3 is 14 amino acids long. In germline, CDR1 is MGHRA, CDR2 YSYEKL. Deletions cut 5 bases from V and 1 base from J, with 11 bases between. The CDR3 region has the DNA TGCGCCAGCAGCTACTCCGGGGGGAACACTGAAGCTTTCTTT. Its translation: CASSYSGGNTEAFF.

This chain uses TRBV4-2 with TRBJ1-2, with D hard to call. The CDR3 runs to 14 residues. Germline CDR1 reads LGHNA; CDR2 reads YNFKEQ. Trimming stripped 0 bases from V and 0 bases from J, with 5 bases between. The CDR3 sequence: CASSQDNSNYGYTF. The DNA for the CDR3 is TGTGCCAGCAGCCAAGACAATTCTAACTATGGCTACACCTTC.